These T cell receptor beta chains were read from a single sample in a study of T cell responses to AZD1222 COVID-19 vaccine. Method: immunoSEQ multiplex PCR; TCRdb's copy keeps in-frame clones and lacks some. Seen here are 150,000 or so clones, around nine tenths observed once, and the top ten hold about 1.3%. The sample here was peripheral blood, taken on day 0 of AZD1222 vaccination. These TCRs come from an adult in good health. Both conserved end residues are part of each CDR3. The D gene is left open where the match is weak. Where a row states a size, it is once, few, many or the class of an expanded clone; other rows omit it.

D gene,J gene,clone size,V gene,CDR3 DNA,CDR3 protein
TRBD1,TRBJ2-1,-,TRBV5-1,TGCGCCAGCAGCTTGGAACCCCAGGGGGTTTCCTACAATGAGCAGTTCTTC,CASSLEPQGVSYNEQFF
-,TRBJ2-3,once,TRBV4-3,TGCGCCAGCAGCCAAGATTCCGGGGCTAGCACAGATACGCAGTATTTT,CASSQDSGASTDTQYF
TRBD1,TRBJ2-7,-,TRBV28,TGTGCCAGCAGTCCGCGTCGACAGGGGGCATACGAGCAGTACTTC,CASSPRRQGAYEQYF
TRBD1,TRBJ1-6,-,TRBV18,TGTGCCAGCTCACCACGGACAGGGGGCGGACAGATTTCACCCCTCCACTTT,CASSPRTGGGQISPLHF
TRBD1,TRBJ1-2,once,TRBV19,TGTGCCAGTACCGGGACAGACTATGGCTACACCTTC,CASTGTDYGYTF
TRBD1,TRBJ2-1,-,TRBV6-4,TGTGCCAGCAGTGAAACAGGGGGCACGAGGGGCGGCAATGAGCAGTTCTTC,CASSETGGTRGGNEQFF
-,TRBJ1-6,-,TRBV9,TGTGCCAGCAGCTTTACCGGGACGGTTGATTATAATTCACCCCTCCACTTT,CASSFTGTVDYNSPLHF
-,TRBJ1-3,-,TRBV5-1,TGCGCCAGCAGCCCCTGGCAGGGGTTTTTGCCCGAAGCCGACTCTGGAAACACCATATATTTT,CASSPWQGFLPEADSGNTIYF
-,TRBJ2-7,-,TRBV12-3/TRBV12-4,TGTGCCAGCAGTTTAGCACAGTCTTACGAGCAGTACTTC,CASSLAQSYEQYF
-,TRBJ1-1,-,TRBV2,TGTGCCAGCACTGAAGCTTTCTTT,CASTEAFF
TRBD1,TRBJ1-2,-,TRBV16,TGTGCCAGCAGCCAAGCCCTCCCGGGACAGGGTCCCTATGGCTACACCTTC,CASSQALPGQGPYGYTF
-,TRBJ1-1,-,TRBV11-2,TGTGCCAGCAGCTTGGACCCTCCCTCTGAAGCTTTCTTT,CASSLDPPSEAFF
-,TRBJ1-2,-,TRBV4-2,TGTGCCAGCAGCCAAGATACGGGATTTAGGAGCGGCTACACCTTC,CASSQDTGFRSGYTF
TRBD1,TRBJ2-2,once,TRBV20-1,TGCAGTGCTAGTCGATCGACAGGGGTCACCGGGGAGCTGTTTTTT,CSASRSTGVTGELFF
-,TRBJ1-1,-,TRBV7-2,TGTGCCAGCAGCTTAGCAGGCGGGGTGAACACTGAAGCTTTCTTT,CASSLAGGVNTEAFF
TRBD1,TRBJ1-5,-,TRBV19,TGTGCCAGTAGAACCGGACAGGGACGGGATCAGCCCCAGCATTTT,CASRTGQGRDQPQHF
TRBD1,TRBJ2-7,-,TRBV6-2/TRBV6-3,TGTGCCAGCAGCGAAACCGGGACAGGTTTTTACGAGCAGTACTTC,CASSETGTGFYEQYF
TRBD1,TRBJ2-7,-,TRBV30,TGTGCCTGGAGACCGCCGGGACAGGGGTTTTTCGAGCAGTACTTC,CAWRPPGQGFFEQYF
-,TRBJ1-2,-,TRBV6-5,TGTGCCAGCAGTTACAGAGGAGTCGGCTATGGCTACACCTTC,CASSYRGVGYGYTF
TRBD1,TRBJ1-4,-,TRBV7-2,TGTGCCAGCAGCTCCACAGGGGGCGTTAATGAAAAACTGTTTTTT,CASSSTGGVNEKLFF
-,TRBJ2-7,-,TRBV12-3/TRBV12-4,TGTGCCAGCAGTTTCGGGATCCACGAGCAGTACTTC,CASSFGIHEQYF
-,TRBJ1-1,-,TRBV11-2,TGTGCCAGCAGCTTAACCCGACAGATTACTGAAGCTTTCTTT,CASSLTRQITEAFF
-,TRBJ1-1,-,TRBV9,TGTGCCAGCAGCGTAGACTTGGGGAGCACTGAAGCTTTCTTT,CASSVDLGSTEAFF
TRBD1,TRBJ1-2,-,TRBV3-1/TRBV3-2,TGTGCCAGCAGCCAAGATTCCAGGGGGGGGCATGGCTACACCTTC,CASSQDSRGGHGYTF
-,TRBJ2-1,-,TRBV7-3,TGTGCCAGCAGCCCGTCCGGTCCCTACAATGAGCAGTTCTTC,CASSPSGPYNEQFF
TRBD2,TRBJ2-1,-,TRBV27,TGTGCCAGCAGTTTATATGAGCGGGGGTATAAGAATGAGCAGTTCTTC,CASSLYERGYKNEQFF
-,TRBJ2-7,-,TRBV30,TGTGCCTGGAGCGCGGGACAGCTTCTATCCTACGAGCAGTACTTC,CAWSAGQLLSYEQYF
-,TRBJ2-3,few,TRBV9,TGTGCCAGCAGCGTAGGTGCGGGGGCCACAGATACGCAGTATTTT,CASSVGAGATDTQYF
TRBD1,TRBJ1-2,-,TRBV12-5,TGTGCTAGTGGTTTGGGGGCTACAGGGGGAGGTGGCTACACCTTC,CASGLGATGGGGYTF
-,TRBJ2-7,once,TRBV6-6,TGTGCCAGCAGTTCTCAATGGGGGCAAAGTCACGAGCAGTACTTC,CASSSQWGQSHEQYF
-,TRBJ2-2,few,TRBV7-2,TGTGCCAGCAGCTTAGTAACTCTGAACACCGGGGAGCTGTTTTTT,CASSLVTLNTGELFF
-,TRBJ1-6,-,TRBV6-5,TGTGCCAGCAGTCAACTGAAACTACTTCCCCTCCACTTT,CASSQLKLLPLHF
TRBD2,TRBJ2-7,-,TRBV5-1,TGCGCCAGCAGCTCCCTAGCGGGCTCCTACGAGCAGTACTTC,CASSSLAGSYEQYF
-,TRBJ1-3,-,TRBV7-2,TGTGCCAGCAGCCCCGTGGGGGGCTTCGGAAACACCATATATTTT,CASSPVGGFGNTIYF
-,TRBJ2-3,-,TRBV30,TGTGCCTGGGGGGCTGGTGGGAACACAGATACGCAGTATTTT,CAWGAGGNTDTQYF
-,TRBJ1-6,-,TRBV9,TGTGCCAGCAGCGTACTCTCTGGGGTGGGGGGCGATTCACCCCTCCACTTT,CASSVLSGVGGDSPLHF
-,TRBJ2-3,-,TRBV12-5,TGTGCTAGTGGTTTTTCGGGGACAGATACGCAGTATTTT,CASGFSGTDTQYF
-,TRBJ1-2,-,TRBV14,TGTGCCAGCAGCCCAACAGGGAGTGTCGGCTATGGCTACACCTTC,CASSPTGSVGYGYTF
-,TRBJ2-7,-,TRBV5-5,TGTGCCAGCAGCTTGGATCCAGGGTTGGACGAGCAGTACTTC,CASSLDPGLDEQYF
TRBD1,TRBJ2-6,-,TRBV9,TGTGCCAGCAGCCCTCAGGGGACAGTTAGCTCTGGGGCCAACGTCCTGACTTTC,CASSPQGTVSSGANVLTF
-,TRBJ1-1,-,TRBV6-9,TGTGCCAGCGGGAGGAAAGGGGGGCGGTGGGAAGCTTTCTTT,CASGRKGGRWEAFF
-,TRBJ2-3,-,TRBV7-9,TGTGCCAGCAGCTTTTTGGGAAAGAAGGCAGATACGCAGTATTTT,CASSFLGKKADTQYF
TRBD1,TRBJ1-1,once,TRBV30,TGTGCCTGGAGTGCCCGGGACAGGGTTAGAGCTGAAGCTTTCTTT,CAWSARDRVRAEAFF
-,TRBJ2-7,-,TRBV4-3,TGCGCCAGCAGCCAAGATCTGAGTTACGAGCAGTACTTC,CASSQDLSYEQYF
-,TRBJ2-1,-,TRBV14,TGTGCCAGCCTCCCCAGCGGAACCTACAATGAGCAGTTCTTC,CASLPSGTYNEQFF
-,TRBJ1-6,-,TRBV5-5,TGTGCCAGCAGCTTGGTGGGGGGGAGTCACTCACCCCTCCACTTT,CASSLVGGSHSPLHF
-,TRBJ1-5,-,TRBV3-1/TRBV3-2,TGTGCCAGCAGCCAGCGACATAGCAATCAGCCCCAGCATTTT,CASSQRHSNQPQHF
-,TRBJ1-1,-,TRBV30,TGTGCCGGGAGGGGGGATTCGGTCGCTGAAGCTTTCTTT,CAGRGDSVAEAFF
-,TRBJ1-1,-,TRBV3-1/TRBV3-2,TGTGCCAGCAGCCCCACGATGAACACTGAAGCTTTCTTT,CASSPTMNTEAFF
-,TRBJ2-3,-,TRBV7-3,TGTGCCAGCAGCCCCGGAACAGCTAGCACAGATACGCAGTATTTT,CASSPGTASTDTQYF
TRBD2,TRBJ2-1,-,TRBV19,TGTGCCAGTACCGTCGGCCCTAGCGGGAGTGGTAATGAGCAGTTCTTC,CASTVGPSGSGNEQFF
-,TRBJ1-3,-,TRBV24-1,TGTGCCACCAGTGACCCTTTGGGGCTCTCTGGAAACACCATATATTTT,CATSDPLGLSGNTIYF
-,TRBJ2-3,-,TRBV5-1,TGCGCCAGCAGCTTTTCGGGCAGCACAGATACGCAGTATTTT,CASSFSGSTDTQYF
-,TRBJ1-1,-,TRBV5-4,TGTGCCAGCAGCTTGGTCCGGGACAACCGGGTGAACACTGAAGCTTTCTTT,CASSLVRDNRVNTEAFF
-,TRBJ2-3,-,TRBV27,TGTGCCAGCAGTGCCCGCTTCATGCCAGGTCGAGCAGATACGCAGTATTTT,CASSARFMPGRADTQYF
TRBD1,TRBJ2-5,-,TRBV11-3,TGTGCCAGCAGCCCGCGGACAGGGACCCAAGAGACCCAGTACTTC,CASSPRTGTQETQYF
-,TRBJ2-7,-,TRBV6-2/TRBV6-3,TGTGCCAGCAGCAGGGACTGGTACGAGCAGTACTTC,CASSRDWYEQYF
-,TRBJ2-7,-,TRBV7-2,-,CASSLDAVGGGTSF